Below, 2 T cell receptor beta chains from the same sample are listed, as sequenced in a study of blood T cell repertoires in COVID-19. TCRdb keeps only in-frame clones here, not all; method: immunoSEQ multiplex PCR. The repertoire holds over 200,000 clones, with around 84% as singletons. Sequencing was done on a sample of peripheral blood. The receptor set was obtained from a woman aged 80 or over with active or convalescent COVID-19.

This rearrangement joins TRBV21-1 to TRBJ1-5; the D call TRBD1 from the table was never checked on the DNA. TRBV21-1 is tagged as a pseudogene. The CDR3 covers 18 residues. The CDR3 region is CASSTSSRDRVSNQPQHF. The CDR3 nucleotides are TGTGCCAGCAGCACCAGCTCCCGGGACAGGGTTAGCAATCAGCCCCAGCATTTT.

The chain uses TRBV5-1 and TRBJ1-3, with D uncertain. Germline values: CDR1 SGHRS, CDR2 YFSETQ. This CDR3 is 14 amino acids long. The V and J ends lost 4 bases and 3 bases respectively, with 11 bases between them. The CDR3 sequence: CASSPGKDGNTIYF. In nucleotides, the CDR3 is TGCGCCAGCAGCCCGGGAAAGGATGGAAACACCATATATTTT.